One and the same sample provided the 15 T cell receptor beta chains below, sequenced in a study of T cells in Graves' hyperthyroidism and ophthalmopathy. RNA transcripts provided the source from which TCR beta CDR3 regions were amplified. An initial round of RT-PCR targeting the TCR CDR3 relied on the HTBI primer set. One entry per CDR3 protein results from TCRdb running MiXCR on the multiplex PCR reads. The table lists about 640,000 distinct CDR3 sequences, 20% to 25% of them singletons. Sequenced material: blood. The receptors stem from a man between 25 and 39 years old with Graves' ophthalmopathy.

In this sample, this clonotype turned up a few times. This chain joins TRBV6-2 or TRBV6-3 and TRBJ2-1, with 12 bases that match TRBD2. V was clipped by 4 bases and J by 8 bases; unmatched bases: 15. The CDR3 is 18 residues long. The germline gives CDR1 MNHEY, CDR2 SVGEGT. In DNA form, the CDR3 reads TGTGCCAGCAGTTTCTACCGGGACGGAGGACTAGCGGGATATGAGCAGTTCTTC. Protein sequence: CASSFYRDGGLAGYEQFF.

This clonotype was counted at least ten times. The genes are TRBV3-1 and TRBJ1-1; no reliable D call. V was shortened by 8 bases and J by 5 bases, with 15 bases between the two germline ends. Germline CDR1 reads LGHDT; CDR2 reads YNNKEL (reference sequence). There are 13 residues in the CDR3. The CDR3 loop is CASCLSGRTEAFF. CDR3 DNA: TGTGCCAGCTGCCTATCGGGTCGGACTGAAGCTTTCTTT.

This clonotype appeared many times. The chain is built from TRBV28 and TRBJ2-7; no clear D gene. The CDR3 sequence is 13 residues long. Germline lookup yields CDR1 MDHEN and CDR2 SYDVKM. Deletions cut 6 bases from V and 0 bases from J, with 9 bases between. The CDR3 region has the DNA TGTGCCAGCAGATCGGGTGTCTCCTACGAGCAGTACTTC. As protein: CASRSGVSYEQYF.

This clonotype has just a few counts. The rearrangement uses TRBV7-3 and TRBJ2-3; no reliable D call. Germline V gene sequence: CDR1 SGHTA, CDR2 FQGTGA. Trimming cost V 5 bases and J 5 bases, with 11 bases left between them. The CDR3 has 13 amino acids. The CDR3 DNA sequence: TGTGCCAGCAGCGGCGGCGGCCTAGATACGCAGTATTTT. It codes for CASSGGGLDTQYF.

The chain carries TRBV30 and TRBJ2-5; no firm D call. The V gene lost 2 bases and the J gene lost 6 bases, with 10 bases spanning the gap. CDR3 length equals 12 residues. The germline V gene has CDR1 GTSNPN and CDR2 SVGIG (reference sequence). CDR3 loop: CAWSYLGKTQYF. The CDR3 DNA follows: TGTGCCTGGAGTTACCTGGGGAAGACCCAGTACTTC. Complete variable domain (other parts from reference TRBV30 and TRBJ2-5): SQTIHQWPATLVQPVGSPLSLECTVEGTSNPNLYWYRQAAGRGLQLLFYSVGIGQISSEVPQNLSASRPQDRQFILSSKKLLLSDSGFYLCAWSYLGKTQYFGPGTRLLVL.

This chain connects TRBV11-2 to TRBJ2-4; a weak D match, TRBD1 (6 bases). The V gene's germline CDR1 is SGHAT and CDR2 FQNNGV. The CDR3 contains 15 residues. Trimming removed 6 bases from V and 1 base from J, with 13 bases in between. CDR3 sequence reads: CASRQTGEAKNIQYF. CDR3 coding DNA: TGTGCCAGCAGACAGACAGGCGAGGCCAAAAACATTCAGTACTTC. The variable domain in full, with the rest retrieved from reference TRBV11-2 and TRBJ2-4, is EAGVAQSPRYKIIEKRQSVAFWCNPISGHATLYWYQQILGQGPKLLIQFQNNGVVDDSQLPKDRFSAERLKGVDSTLKIQPAKLEDSAVYLCASRQTGEAKNIQYFGAGTRLSVL.

V is TRBV6-1 and J is TRBJ2-1; 13 positions match TRBD2. J gave up 4 bases and V 6 bases, and 15 bases lay outside the gene matches. CDR1 and CDR2 from the germline V gene are MNHNS and SASEGT. The length of the CDR3 is 19 residues. Here the CDR3 reads CASRRTAGTSGTNYNEQFF. For the CDR3, the DNA is TGTGCCAGCAGGAGGACCGCCGGGACTAGCGGGACTAATTACAATGAGCAGTTCTTC.

This clonotype was seen at least ten times. The genes are TRBV12-3 or TRBV12-4 and TRBJ2-1; D is perhaps TRBD2 (6 bases). CDR3 length: 14 residues. V lost 8 bases, J lost 0 bases, and 11 bases lay in between. The CDR3 reads CASGMTSSYNEQFF. In nucleotides, the CDR3 is TGTGCCAGCGGGATGACTAGCTCCTACAATGAGCAGTTCTTC.

Points on this clonotype: This could be a read error, since a much larger clone is one nucleotide away. V is TRBV7-2 and J is TRBJ1-5; TRBD1 might be the D (5 bases). V lost 3 bases to trimming and J lost 5 bases, with 20 bases between them. This CDR3 comprises 17 residues. Germline-derived CDR1 and CDR2 are SGHTA and FQGNSA. CDR3 nucleotide sequence: TGTGCCAGCAGCTTCGTCGGGACGGGAGTATCCGATCAGCCCCAGCATTTT. Encoded protein: CASSFVGTGVSDQPQHF.

The chain carries TRBV7-9 and TRBJ1-1; 7 bases fit TRBD1. The CDR3 is 15 amino acids. V dropped 1 base and J dropped 7; count of bases not matched to a gene: 9. Germline CDR1 and CDR2: SEHNR and FQNEAQ (reference sequence). DNA for the CDR3: TGTGCCAGCAGCTTAGATAGCCGGACAGGAAGTGAAGCTTTCTTT. It is translated as CASSLDSRTGSEAFF.

The chain uses TRBV28 and TRBJ2-6, with 8 bases aligning to TRBD2. After removal of 6 bases from V and 0 bases from J, the junction contained 4 bases not matched to a gene. The CDR3 runs to 16 residues. Germline lookup yields CDR1 MDHEN and CDR2 SYDVKM. This CDR3 is CASRLSGGSGANVLTF. The CDR3, as DNA: TGTGCCAGCAGGCTAAGCGGGGGCTCTGGGGCCAACGTCCTGACTTTC.

In its sample, this clonotype was seen a few times. The V call is TRBV11-1, the J call TRBJ2-7; tentative D call: TRBD2 (5 bases). V shed 4 bases and J shed 4 bases, with 11 bases lying between them. Germline-derived CDR1 and CDR2 are SGHAT and FQDESV (reference sequence). The CDR3 is made up of 13 amino acids. In nucleotides, the CDR3 is TGTGCCAGCAGCTCGATACTAGATTACGAGCAGTACTTC. This encodes CASSSILDYEQYF.

This clonotype was recorded many times. V gene TRBV7-9 combines with J gene TRBJ2-3, with a tentative D call TRBD2 (5 bases). Germline V lookup: CDR1 SEHNR, CDR2 FQNEAQ (reference sequence). The CDR3 loop spans 14 amino acids. The ends were cut back, 1 base at V and 6 bases at J, with 11 bases in the middle. CDR3 in DNA: TGTGCCAGCAGCTTAGGGGGAGAATACGATACGCAGTATTTT. Its translation is CASSLGGEYDTQYF.

There are many counts of this clonotype. This chain joins TRBV20-1 and TRBJ2-7; TRBD2 matches 10 bases. Losses at the gene ends were 0 bases for V and 2 bases for J; bases not matched to a gene: 7. The germline CDR1 and CDR2 sequences are DFQATT and SNEGSKA (reference sequence). The length of the CDR3 is 16 residues. The CDR3 sequence: CSARDLKREGPYEQYF. Here the CDR3 DNA reads TGCAGTGCTAGAGATTTAAAGCGGGAGGGCCCCTACGAGCAGTACTTC.

This clonotype came up a few times. The chain employs TRBV7-2 and TRBJ2-2, with TRBD2 matching 11 bases. The CDR3 has 21 residues. The V gene's germline CDR1 is SGHTA and CDR2 FQGNSA. V shed 3 bases, J shed 0 bases, and the junction held 15 bases outside the gene matches. The DNA of the CDR3 is TGTGCCAGCAGCTTCAGGGGTGGGAAGACTAGCGGGGTCGCGAACACCGGGGAGCTGTTTTTT. Residues: CASSFRGGKTSGVANTGELFF.